The 2 T cell receptor beta chains below come from one sample, sequenced in a study of cytomegalovirus exposure and HLA in healthy donors. PCR involved 60 Vbeta and 13 Jbeta primers. Only in-frame clones appear in the TCRdb table, and some are missing; sequencing was by immunoSEQ multiplex PCR. The profile covers approximately 170,000 clones, with 65% to 85% appearing a single time and approximately 4.1% taken by the ten largest. Sequenced material: PBMCs. These receptor sequences come from a woman aged 45-60 years in good health and CMV-seropositive.

A note on this clone: Compared with germline, one end of the junction differs, possibly owing to a read error. The CDR3 here is CSSSLSLGTEIQYF. CDR3 DNA sequence: TGTTCCAGCAGCTTATCTTTGGGGACAGAGATCCAGTATTTT. The V gene is TRBV7-9, the J gene TRBJ2-3, with 7 bases that match TRBD1. Germline V gives CDR1 SEHNR, CDR2 FQNEAQ (reference sequence). CDR3 size: 14 residues.

At least ten counts were recorded for this clone. The V gene is TRBV5-1, the J gene TRBJ1-1; 9 bases line up with TRBD1. The CDR3 sequence is 14 residues long. J gave up 2 bases and V 3 bases, and 2 bases lay outside the gene matches. Germline loops: CDR1 SGHRS, CDR2 YFSETQ. This CDR3 reads CASSWTGDNTEAFF. In nucleotides, the CDR3 is TGCGCCAGCAGCTGGACAGGGGACAACACTGAAGCTTTCTTT.